This TCR beta chain was identified during a study of control samples from healthy donors and cancer patients. CDR1 LNHDA and CDR2 SQIVND come from the germline V gene (reference sequence). V lost 7 bases, J lost 6 bases, and 13 bases lay in between. CDR3 size: 13 residues. Sequencing was performed with immunoSEQ multiplex PCR; in TCRdb, only in-frame clones are kept and a portion is missing. The repertoire holds 120,000 or so clones, roughly 88% seen once, with around 4% in the top ten. This receptor was taken from a woman aged 55-70 years with lung cancer. The chain links TRBV19 to TRBJ2-4; possibly TRBD1 or TRBD2 for D (5 bases each). Sequencing used PBMCs. The CDR3 sequence is CASNGDLGNIQYF. DNA of the CDR3: TGTGCCAGTAATGGGGACCTGGGAAACATTCAGTACTTC. Full variable domain (missing parts from reference TRBV19 and TRBJ2-4): DGGITQSPKYLFRKEGQNVTLSCEQNLNHDAMYWYRQDPGQGLRLIYYSQIVNDFQKGDIAEGYSVSREKKESFPLTVTSAQKNPTAFYLCASNGDLGNIQYFGAGTRLSVL.